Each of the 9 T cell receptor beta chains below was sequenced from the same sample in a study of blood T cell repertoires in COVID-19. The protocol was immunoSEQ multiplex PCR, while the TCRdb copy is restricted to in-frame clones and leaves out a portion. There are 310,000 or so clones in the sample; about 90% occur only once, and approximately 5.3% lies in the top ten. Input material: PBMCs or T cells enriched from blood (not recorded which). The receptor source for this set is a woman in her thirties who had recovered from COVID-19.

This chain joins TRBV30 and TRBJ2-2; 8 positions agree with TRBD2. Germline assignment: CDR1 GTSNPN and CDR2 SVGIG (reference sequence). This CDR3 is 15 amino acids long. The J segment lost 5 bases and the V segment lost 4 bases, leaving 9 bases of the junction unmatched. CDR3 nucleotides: TGTGCCTGGAAGGGGCCGGGACTAGGAACCGGGGAGCTGTTTTTT. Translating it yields CAWKGPGLGTGELFF.

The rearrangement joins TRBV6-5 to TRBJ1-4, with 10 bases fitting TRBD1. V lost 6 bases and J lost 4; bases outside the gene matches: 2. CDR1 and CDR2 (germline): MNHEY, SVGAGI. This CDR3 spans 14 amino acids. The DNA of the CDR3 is TGTGCCAGCAGCCGGGACAGGGGTAATGAAAAACTGTTTTTT. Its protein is CASSRDRGNEKLFF.

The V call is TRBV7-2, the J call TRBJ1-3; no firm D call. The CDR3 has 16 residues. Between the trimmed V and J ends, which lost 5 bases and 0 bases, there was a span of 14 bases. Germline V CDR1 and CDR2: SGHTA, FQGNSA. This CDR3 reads CASSGPGSDSGNTIYF. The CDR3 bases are TGTGCCAGCAGCGGGCCAGGCTCAGACTCTGGAAACACCATATATTTT.

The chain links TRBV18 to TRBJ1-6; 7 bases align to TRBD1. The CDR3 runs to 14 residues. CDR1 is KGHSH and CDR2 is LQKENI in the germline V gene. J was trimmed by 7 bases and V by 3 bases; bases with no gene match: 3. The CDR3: CASSPGTDNSPLHF. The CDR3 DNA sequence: TGTGCCAGCTCACCGGGGACAGACAATTCACCCCTCCACTTT.

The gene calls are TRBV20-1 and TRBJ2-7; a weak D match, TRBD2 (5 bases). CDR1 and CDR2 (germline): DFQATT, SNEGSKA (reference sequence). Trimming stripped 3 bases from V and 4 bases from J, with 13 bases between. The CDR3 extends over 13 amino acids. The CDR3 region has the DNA TGCAGTGCTAGTAAAACGGGATCTTACGAGCAGTACTTC. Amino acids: CSASKTGSYEQYF.

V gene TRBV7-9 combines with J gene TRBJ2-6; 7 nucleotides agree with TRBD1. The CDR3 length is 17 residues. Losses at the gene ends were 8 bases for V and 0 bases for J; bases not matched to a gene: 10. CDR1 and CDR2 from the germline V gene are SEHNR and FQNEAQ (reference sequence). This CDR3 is CASGTGTAVSGANVLTF. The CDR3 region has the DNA TGTGCCAGCGGCACCGGGACAGCCGTCTCTGGGGCCAACGTCCTGACTTTC.

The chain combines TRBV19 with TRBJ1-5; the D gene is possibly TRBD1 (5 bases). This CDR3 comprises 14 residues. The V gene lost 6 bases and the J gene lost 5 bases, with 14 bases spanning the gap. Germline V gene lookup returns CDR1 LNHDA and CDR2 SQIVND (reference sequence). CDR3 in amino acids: CASRSATGDQPQHF. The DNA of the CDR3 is TGTGCCAGTAGATCCGCCACAGGAGATCAGCCCCAGCATTTT.

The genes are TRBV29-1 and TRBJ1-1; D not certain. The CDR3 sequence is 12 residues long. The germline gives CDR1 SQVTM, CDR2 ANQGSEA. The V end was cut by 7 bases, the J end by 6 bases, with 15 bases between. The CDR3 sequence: CSEVGDGSEAFF. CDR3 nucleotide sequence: TGCAGCGAGGTCGGGGATGGCTCTGAAGCTTTCTTT.

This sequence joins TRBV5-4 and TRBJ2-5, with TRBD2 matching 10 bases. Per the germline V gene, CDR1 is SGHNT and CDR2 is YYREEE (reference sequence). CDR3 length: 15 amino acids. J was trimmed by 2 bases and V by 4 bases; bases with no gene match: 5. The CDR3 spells CASSASGGPQETQYF. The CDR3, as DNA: TGTGCCAGCAGCGCTAGCGGGGGACCTCAAGAGACCCAGTACTTC.